These 32 T cell receptor beta chains share one sample of origin, sequenced in a study of control samples from healthy donors and cancer patients. Sequencing was performed with immunoSEQ multiplex PCR; in TCRdb, only in-frame clones are kept and a portion is missing. Found here are 150,000 to 200,000 clones, about nine tenths of them singletons; the top ten hold around 1.5%. The specimen was blood. These receptors were obtained from a woman in her twenties or thirties in good health.

The V and J genes are TRBV18 and TRBJ2-5; TRBD2 might be the D (5 bases). CDR1 and CDR2 from the germline V gene are KGHSH and LQKENI. Trimming took 0 bases from V and 2 from J, leaving 10 bases between them. The CDR3 covers 15 residues. This chain's CDR3 is CASSPPGGRQETQYF. The CDR3 DNA is TGTGCCAGCTCACCACCAGGTGGGAGACAAGAGACCCAGTACTTC.

This clone was observed a single time. The rearrangement joins TRBV10-2 to TRBJ1-6, with TRBD1 matching 9 bases. The germline CDR1 and CDR2 sequences are WSHSY and SAAADI. This CDR3 contains 15 residues. Germline trimming cut 2 bases from V and 7 bases from J; bases unmatched to any gene: 3. The CDR3 here is CASSERDRANSPLHF. CDR3 bases: TGCGCCAGCAGTGAGCGGGACAGGGCCAATTCACCCCTCCACTTT.

This chain joins TRBV14 and TRBJ1-6; D not certain. V dropped 0 bases and J dropped 4 bases, with 10 bases sitting between them. The germline CDR1 and CDR2 sequences are SGHDN and FVKESK. This CDR3 is built from 16 residues. Here the CDR3 DNA reads TGTGCCAGCAGCCAAGATGGACTGTATTATAATTCACCCCTCCACTTT. Protein product: CASSQDGLYYNSPLHF.

This chain joins TRBV2 and TRBJ2-1; possibly TRBD2 for D (7 bases). Germline V CDR1 and CDR2: SNHLY, FYNNEI. The ends were cut back, 4 bases at V and 5 bases at J, with 18 bases in the middle. This CDR3 has 16 amino acids. The CDR3 DNA sequence: TGTGCCAGCAGTGGGACAGCCGGGACTATGAACAATGAGCAGTTCTTC. Its translation: CASSGTAGTMNNEQFF. Full variable domain (rest looked up from reference TRBV2 and TRBJ2-1): EPEVTQTPSHQVTQMGQEVILRCVPISNHLYFYWYRQILGQKVEFLVSFYNNEISEKSEIFDDQFSVERPDGSNFTLKIRSTKLEDSAMYFCASSGTAGTMNNEQFFGPGTRLTVL.

The chain carries TRBV5-5 and TRBJ1-1; 7 nucleotides line up with TRBD1. Per the germline V gene, CDR1 is SGHKS and CDR2 is YYEKEE (reference sequence). Trimming at V came to 4 bases and at J to 1 base, leaving 4 bases not matched to a gene. This CDR3 is 14 amino acids long. The CDR3 DNA reads TGTGCCAGCAGCCTCCGGACAGGGAACACTGAAGCTTTCTTT. Its protein is CASSLRTGNTEAFF.

The V and J genes are TRBV19 and TRBJ1-4; D possibly corresponds to TRBD1 (6 bases). Between the trimmed V and J ends, which lost 5 bases and 3 bases, there was a span of 10 bases. Germline CDR1 reads LNHDA; CDR2 reads SQIVND (reference sequence). CDR3 length equals 14 residues. CDR3 sequence: CASSETGPNEKLFF. CDR3 coding DNA: TGTGCCAGTAGTGAGACAGGTCCTAATGAAAAACTGTTTTTT.

The chain has TRBV6-5 and TRBJ2-1; D may be TRBD1 or TRBD2 (6 bases each). The V end lost 7 bases, the J end lost 2 bases, and 15 bases lay between the germline ends. Germline CDR1 MNHEY, CDR2 SVGAGI. This CDR3 has 15 amino acids. The CDR3 DNA sequence: TGTGCCAGCACCACAGGTCGGGGGCCCTACAATGAGCAGTTCTTC. Residues: CASTTGRGPYNEQFF.

The V call is TRBV3-1 (or the pseudogene TRBV3-2), the J call TRBJ1-1; possible D gene TRBD1, 6 bases. V lost 6 bases to trimming and J lost 1 base, with 12 bases between them. Germline V gives CDR1 LGHDT, CDR2 YNNKEL (reference sequence). CDR3 length: 14 residues. The chain's CDR3 is CASSYDRSNTEAFF. The CDR3 region has the DNA TGTGCCAGCAGTTACGACAGGTCGAACACTGAAGCTTTCTTT.

The rearrangement links TRBV15 to TRBJ2-5, with 14 nucleotides matching TRBD2. This CDR3 has 15 amino acids. Trimming took 8 bases from V and 4 from J; bases not matched to a gene: 6. Germline-derived CDR1 and CDR2 are LNHNV and YYDKDF (reference sequence). The CDR3 reads CATARLAGGLETQYF. CDR3 nucleotides: TGTGCCACCGCACGACTAGCGGGGGGGCTAGAGACCCAGTACTTC.

V and J are TRBV27 and TRBJ2-2; 12 positions match TRBD2. The CDR3 sequence is 17 residues long. Per germline, CDR1 MNHEY and CDR2 SMNVEV (reference sequence). With V trimmed by 6 bases and J by 2 bases, 7 bases remained unmatched. The CDR3 bases are TGTGCCAGCAGACCGACTAGCGGGGGACCCAACACCGGGGAGCTGTTTTTT. Its translation: CASRPTSGGPNTGELFF.

The rearrangement links TRBV5-6 to TRBJ1-1, with D unresolved. This CDR3 has 12 amino acids. The germline V and J ends were trimmed by 1 base and 4 bases, with 5 bases remaining between them. Germline V CDR1 and CDR2: SGHDT, YYEEEE. The CDR3 nucleotides are TGTGCCAGCAGCTTGTGGGCCACTGAAGCTTTCTTT. This encodes CASSLWATEAFF.

V and J are TRBV11-2 and TRBJ1-1; 8 bases fit TRBD1. The V segment lost 1 base and the J segment 4 bases; nucleotides outside the gene matches: 5. The CDR3 consists of 15 residues. The germline V gene encodes CDR1 SGHAT and CDR2 FQNNGV. The CDR3 is CASSLGDRGGTEAFF. The CDR3 DNA sequence: TGTGCCAGCAGCTTAGGAGACAGGGGCGGCACTGAAGCTTTCTTT.

The chain links TRBV7-2 to TRBJ1-1; D unresolved. The germline V and J ends were trimmed by 3 bases and 1 base, with 6 bases remaining between them. Germline V gene lookup returns CDR1 SGHTA and CDR2 FQGNSA. This CDR3 comprises 13 residues. This CDR3 reads CASSFRANTEAFF. The CDR3 DNA is TGTGCCAGCAGCTTTCGAGCGAACACTGAAGCTTTCTTT.

V gene TRBV7-9 combines with J gene TRBJ1-3; D is unclear. Germline V gene data show CDR1 as SEHNR and CDR2 as FQNEAQ (reference sequence). Between the trimmed V and J ends, which lost 5 bases and 0 bases, there was a span of 14 bases. This CDR3 is 16 amino acids long. The CDR3, as DNA: TGTGCCAGCAGCAGCGCCAGGCTGAGCTCTGGAAACACCATATATTTT. Encoded protein: CASSSARLSSGNTIYF.

This chain links TRBV5-8 with TRBJ1-4, with a possible D match to TRBD1 (6 bases). The CDR3 has 16 residues. Germline loops: CDR1 SGHTS, CDR2 YDEGEE. Trimming shortened V by 3 bases and J by 4 bases, and 16 bases separated the two germline ends. The CDR3 DNA sequence: TGTGCCAGCAGCTGGGGACATGGATCCGGTAATGAAAAACTGTTTTTT. Translated, it gives CASSWGHGSGNEKLFF.

The chain links TRBV7-2 to TRBJ2-2; the D gene is possibly TRBD1 (6 bases). CDR1 SGHTA and CDR2 FQGNSA come from the germline V gene. Trimming took off 3 bases at V and 6 bases at J, with 11 bases between the two ends. The CDR3 has 14 amino acids. CDR3 protein: CASSFGTLPGELFF. As DNA, the CDR3 is TGTGCCAGCAGCTTCGGGACACTTCCCGGGGAGCTGTTTTTT.

V and J are TRBV7-8 and TRBJ1-2; 8 positions agree with TRBD1. Germline loops: CDR1 SGHVS, CDR2 FQNEAQ. The CDR3 is 15 residues long. V was clipped by 5 bases and J by 1 base; unmatched bases: 6. The CDR3 here is CASSPTGANNYGYTF. CDR3 DNA sequence: TGTGCCAGCAGCCCGACAGGGGCGAATAACTATGGCTACACCTTC. Full variable domain (remainder filled in from reference TRBV7-8 and TRBJ1-2): GAGVSQSPRYKVAKRGQDVALRCDPISGHVSLFWYQQALGQGPEFLTYFQNEAQLDKSGLPSDRFFAERPEGSVSTLKIQRTQQEDSAVYLCASSPTGANNYGYTFGSGTRLTVV.

V is TRBV6-2 or TRBV6-3 and J is TRBJ2-1, with D perhaps TRBD2 (6 bases). Germline assignment: CDR1 MNHEY and CDR2 SVGEGT. Trimming pared 2 bases from V and 4 bases from J, leaving 9 bases between. The CDR3 extends over 14 amino acids. CDR3 in amino acids: CASSYRAGYNEQFF. The CDR3, as DNA: TGTGCCAGCAGTTACAGGGCGGGATACAATGAGCAGTTCTTC.

Remarks on this clone: In the same sample, other DNA sequences code for this CDR3. The rearrangement uses TRBV7-9 and TRBJ1-5, with 10 bases that match TRBD1. This CDR3 is built from 15 residues. Trimming took 4 bases from V and 1 from J; bases not matched to a gene: 1. Germline values: CDR1 SEHNR, CDR2 FQNEAQ (reference sequence). CDR3 bases: TGTGCCAGCAGCTCGGGACAGGGGAGCAATCAGCCCCAGCATTTT. Its protein product is CASSSGQGSNQPQHF.

Worth noting for this clone: This sample includes further DNA sequences coding for the same CDR3. This chain links TRBV5-1 with TRBJ1-4, with 7 bases identical to TRBD1. The CDR3 contains 15 residues. CDR1 SGHRS and CDR2 YFSETQ come from the germline V gene. J lost 4 bases, V lost 0 bases, and 3 bases had no gene match. CDR3 sequence reads: CASSLGDRDNEKLFF. The CDR3 DNA follows: TGCGCCAGCAGCTTGGGGGACAGAGATAATGAAAAACTGTTTTTT.

The CDR3 coding sequence is TGTGCCAGCAGTGAAGCGCGGGCAGGGGCCTACGAGCAGTACTTC. It codes for CASSEARAGAYEQYF. V usage is TRBV2 and J usage is TRBJ2-7; D may be TRBD1 (6 bases). Per the germline V gene, CDR1 is SNHLY and CDR2 is FYNNEI. The CDR3 has 15 amino acids. V was cut by 0 bases and J by 2 bases, with 11 bases left in between.

This clone was seen a single time. The chain links TRBV3-1 (or the pseudogene TRBV3-2) to TRBJ2-7; the match to TRBD1 covers 9 bases. The length of the CDR3 is 16 residues. Unmatched junction bases numbered 7, after V lost 3 bases and J lost 1 base. CDR1 is LGHDT and CDR2 is YNNKEL in the germline V gene (reference sequence). DNA for the CDR3: TGTGCCAGCAGCCAGCGTCCAGGGACAGGGTCCTACGAGCAGTACTTC. Protein: CASSQRPGTGSYEQYF.

The chain employs TRBV24-1 and TRBJ1-5; no definite D call. V dropped 4 bases and J dropped 3 bases, with 6 bases sitting between them. The CDR3 is made up of 13 amino acids. In germline, CDR1 is KGHDR, CDR2 SFDVKD. In DNA form, the CDR3 reads TGTGCCACCAGTGACAGGTCCAATCAGCCCCAGCATTTT. Its protein is CATSDRSNQPQHF.

V usage is TRBV28 and J usage is TRBJ2-7, with TRBD2 identical over 11 bases. Looked up from germline, CDR1 is MDHEN and CDR2 is SYDVKM. V trimming: 4 bases; J trimming: 6 bases; junction bases outside the gene matches: 5. This CDR3 is built from 14 residues. The CDR3 sequence: CASSSGTSGLEQYF. CDR3 DNA: TGTGCCAGCAGTTCCGGGACTAGCGGCCTCGAGCAGTACTTC.

V usage is TRBV7-6 and J usage is TRBJ1-1, with D hard to call. Trimming took off 5 bases at V and 1 base at J, with 8 bases between the two ends. The CDR3 length is 13 residues. Looked up from germline, CDR1 is SGHVS and CDR2 is FNYEAQ. The CDR3, as DNA: TGTGCCAGCAGCGTGACGGAGAACACTGAAGCTTTCTTT. Translating gives CASSVTENTEAFF.

The rearrangement joins TRBV6-5 to TRBJ1-5; TRBD1 might be the D (6 bases). Germline CDR1 MNHEY, CDR2 SVGAGI. This CDR3 spans 12 amino acids. Trimming shortened V by 4 bases and J by 7 bases, and 8 bases separated the two germline ends. Written as DNA, the CDR3 is TGTGCCAGCAGTTCAGGGGTCCAGCCCCAGCATTTT. It yields the protein CASSSGVQPQHF.

The genes are TRBV9 and TRBJ2-1; maybe TRBD2 (5 bases). Germline CDR1 reads SGDLS; CDR2 reads YYNGEE. With 0 bases removed from V and 2 bases from J, the gap between germline ends came to 9 bases. The CDR3 has 15 residues. CDR3 in DNA: TGTGCCAGCAGCGTAGAAGCGGCCACCTACAATGAGCAGTTCTTC. It translates to CASSVEAATYNEQFF.

The CDR3 sequence: CASSFPTTNEKLFF. The CDR3 DNA reads TGTGCCAGCAGCTTCCCCACAACTAATGAAAAACTGTTTTTT. The chain links TRBV11-2 to TRBJ1-4; D not resolved. This CDR3 spans 14 amino acids. V lost 3 bases and J 0 bases, leaving 5 bases between the germline ends. The germline V gene encodes CDR1 SGHAT and CDR2 FQNNGV.

This chain links TRBV7-3 with TRBJ2-2; 7 bases map to TRBD2. Germline values: CDR1 SGHTA, CDR2 FQGTGA. The CDR3 consists of 14 residues. V shed 2 bases and J 4 bases; nucleotides not matched to a gene: 1. CDR3 sequence (DNA): TGTGCCAGCAGCTTAGAGCGGGGCACCGGGGAGCTGTTTTTT. This translates into CASSLERGTGELFF.

This clone was picked up one time. V usage is TRBV27 and J usage is TRBJ1-5, with a tentative D call TRBD1 (5 bases). V lost 5 bases and J 0 bases, leaving 11 bases between the germline ends. The CDR3 sequence is 15 residues long. The germline V gene has CDR1 MNHEY and CDR2 SMNVEV (reference sequence). CDR3 in amino acids: CASSRQWDSNQPQHF. Written as DNA, the CDR3 is TGTGCCAGCAGTCGACAGTGGGATAGCAATCAGCCCCAGCATTTT.

The chain combines TRBV19 with TRBJ2-3; tentative D call: TRBD2 (7 bases). Germline lookup yields CDR1 LNHDA and CDR2 SQIVND (reference sequence). This CDR3 region has 14 residues. V gave up 7 bases and J gave up 4 bases, with 15 bases separating them. CDR3: CASMRREGADTQYF. For the CDR3, the DNA is TGTGCCAGTATGAGGAGGGAGGGGGCAGATACGCAGTATTTT.

V is TRBV27 and J is TRBJ1-4, with TRBD1 as a possible D gene (5 bases). Germline CDR1 reads MNHEY; CDR2 reads SMNVEV (reference sequence). Trimming took 6 bases from V and 5 from J, leaving 7 bases between them. The CDR3 is 12 residues long. The CDR3 protein is CASRGDNEKLFF. CDR3 DNA: TGTGCCAGCAGAGGGGACAATGAAAAACTGTTTTTT.